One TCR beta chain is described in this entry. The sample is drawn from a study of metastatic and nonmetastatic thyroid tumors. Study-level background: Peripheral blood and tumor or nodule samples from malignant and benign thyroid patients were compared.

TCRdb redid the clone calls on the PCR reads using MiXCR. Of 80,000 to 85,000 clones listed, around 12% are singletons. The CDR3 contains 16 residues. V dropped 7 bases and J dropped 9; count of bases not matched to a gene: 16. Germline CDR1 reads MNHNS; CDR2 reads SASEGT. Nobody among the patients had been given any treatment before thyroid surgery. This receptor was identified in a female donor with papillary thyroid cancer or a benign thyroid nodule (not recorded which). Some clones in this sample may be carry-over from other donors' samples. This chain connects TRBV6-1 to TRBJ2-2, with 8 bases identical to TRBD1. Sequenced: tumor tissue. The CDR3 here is CASMPRGRYWTWELFF. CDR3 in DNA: TGTGCCAGCATGCCCAGGGGGCGGTATTGGACCTGGGAGCTGTTTTTT.